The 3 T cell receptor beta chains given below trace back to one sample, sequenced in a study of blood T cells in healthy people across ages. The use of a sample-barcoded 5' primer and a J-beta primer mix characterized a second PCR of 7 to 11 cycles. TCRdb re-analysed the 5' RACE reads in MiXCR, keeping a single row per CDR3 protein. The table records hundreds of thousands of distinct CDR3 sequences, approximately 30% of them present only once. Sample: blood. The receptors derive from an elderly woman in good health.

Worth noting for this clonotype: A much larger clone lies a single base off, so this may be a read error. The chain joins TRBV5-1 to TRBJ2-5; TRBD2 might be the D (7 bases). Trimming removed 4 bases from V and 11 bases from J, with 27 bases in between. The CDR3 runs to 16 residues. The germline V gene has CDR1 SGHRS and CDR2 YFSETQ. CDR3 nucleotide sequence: TGCGCCAGCAGCGGGGGTGGGGGGGCCTCCTACAATGAGCAGTACTTC. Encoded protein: CASSGGGGASYNEQYF.

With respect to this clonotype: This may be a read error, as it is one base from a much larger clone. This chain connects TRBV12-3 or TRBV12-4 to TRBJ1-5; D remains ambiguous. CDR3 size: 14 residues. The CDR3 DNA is TGTGCCAGCACAAGAGGAAGGGAAGGTCAGCCCCGGCATTTT. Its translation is CASTRGREGQPRHF.

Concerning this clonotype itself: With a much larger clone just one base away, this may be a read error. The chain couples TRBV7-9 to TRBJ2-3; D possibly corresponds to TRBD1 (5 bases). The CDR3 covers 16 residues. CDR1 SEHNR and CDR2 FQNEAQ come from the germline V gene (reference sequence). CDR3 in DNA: TGTACCAGCAGCCAACGGACCCTAGGAAGGGGAGATACGCAGTATTTT. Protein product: CTSSQRTLGRGDTQYF.